A single T cell receptor beta chain is shown here with its context. Just one base apart from a much larger clone, this may be a read error. These data come from a study of blood T cells in healthy people across ages. Using a J-beta primer mix together with a sample-barcoded 5' primer, a second PCR was run for roughly 6 to 11 cycles. Unique molecular identifiers of 12 random nucleotides labeled each cDNA. TCRdb redid the calling of the 5' RACE reads with MiXCR, one entry per CDR3 protein. The sample lists about a million distinct CDR3 sequences; 35% to 40% were seen once. The germline V gene encodes CDR1 SNHLY and CDR2 FYNNEI. Trimming pared 11 bases from V and 5 bases from J, leaving 26 bases between. This CDR3 is built from 16 residues.

Sequenced: blood. This sequence joins TRBV2 and TRBJ2-3; no reliable D call. The receptor's source is a man younger than 35 in good health. This CDR3 reads CAGDLTAPGERDTQYF. The CDR3 DNA follows: TGTGCCGGCGATTTGACCGCTCCCGGAGAGAGAGATACGCAGTATTTT. The whole variable domain, remainder taken from reference TRBV2 and TRBJ2-3, is EPEVTQTPSHQVTQMGQEVILRCVPISNHLYFYWYRQILGQKVEFLVSFYNNEISEKSEIFDDQFSVERPDGSNFTLKIRSTKLEDSAMYFCAGDLTAPGERDTQYFGPGTRLTVL.